A single sample gave rise to the 5 T cell receptor beta chains below, sequenced in a study of metastatic and nonmetastatic thyroid tumors. With MiXCR, TCRdb called clones anew from the PCR reads. The sample holds almost 70,000 clones; 11% to 15% are singletons and the top ten take approximately 7%. All patients were untreated before thyroid surgery. Sequencing was carried out using blood. These receptors were obtained from a male donor with papillary thyroid cancer or a benign thyroid nodule (not recorded which). Some clones in this sample may be carry-over from other donors' samples.

Worth noting for this clone: Its ends do not fully match the called genes, so a read error is possible. This sample includes further DNA sequences coding for the same CDR3. The chain has TRBV7-7 and TRBJ2-1, with D unclear. The CDR3 consists of 14 residues. In germline, CDR1 is SSHAT, CDR2 FNYEAQ (reference sequence). The CDR3 reads CASSLNPGNNEQFF. As DNA, the CDR3 is TGTGCTAGCAGCCTAAACCCAGGAAACAATGAGCAGTTCTTC. Full variable domain (rest looked up from reference TRBV7-7 and TRBJ2-1): GAGVSQSPRYKVTKRGQDVTLRCDPISSHATLYWYQQALGQGPEFLTYFNYEAQPDKSGLPSDRFSAERPEGSISTLTIQRTEQRDSAMYRCASSLNPGNNEQFFGPGTRLTVL.

The chain couples TRBV20-1 to TRBJ1-2; TRBD1 matches at 7 bases. V dropped 1 base and J dropped 4; count of bases not matched to a gene: 12. CDR1 and CDR2 from the germline V gene are DFQATT and SNEGSKA (reference sequence). The CDR3 covers 16 residues. In DNA form, the CDR3 reads TGCAGTGCTAGAGTTACTAGACAGGGAGCGATCTATGGCTACACCTTC. Translating it yields CSARVTRQGAIYGYTF.

In its sample, this clone was seen a few times. The chain recombines TRBV19 with TRBJ1-1; possible D gene TRBD1, 5 bases. The germline V and J ends were trimmed by 1 base and 13 bases, with 19 bases remaining between them. CDR1 is LNHDA, CDR2 SQIVND, per germline (reference sequence). This CDR3 comprises 14 residues. CDR3 sequence: CASSIVEWGTEDFF. CDR3 bases: TGTGCCAGTAGTATAGTCGAGTGGGGCACTGAGGATTTCTTT.

This clone was seen ten or more times. J is TRBJ2-2 and V is TRBV25-1; TRBD1 agrees at 8 bases. The CDR3 has 17 amino acids. Germline assignment: CDR1 MGHDK and CDR2 SYGVNS. The trim removed 8 bases at V and 4 bases at J, leaving 15 bases unmatched. The DNA for the CDR3 is TGTGCCAGCCTCTCTCCTCGACAGGGGTCGAGCACCGGGGAGCTGTTTTTT. Translation: CASLSPRQGSSTGELFF.

This clone came up many times. The chain couples TRBV28 to TRBJ1-2; TRBD1 is a possible D gene (6 bases). The CDR3 loop spans 14 amino acids. Germline V gene sequence: CDR1 MDHEN, CDR2 SYDVKM. V shed 5 bases and J shed 4 bases, with 14 bases lying between them. This CDR3 is CASSPATGTYGYTF. CDR3 sequence (DNA): TGTGCCAGCAGTCCAGCTACAGGGACCTATGGCTACACCTTC.